The clone carrying this TCR beta chain was counted between two and nine times. The antigen is not known. The data were taken from a study of post-analysis software for immune sequencing data. As for the study in general: The courses of disease that were included comprised relapsing-remitting, secondary progressive and progressive-relapsing multiple sclerosis.

Whole-study findings and limits: Among multiple sclerosis patients, normalized Chao1 diversity was significantly below that of controls. Among roughly 5 TRBV segments more frequent in patients than controls were TRBV5-6, TRBV5-1 and TRBV20-1.

Germline lookup yields CDR1 SGHRS and CDR2 YFSETQ. CDR3 size: 14 residues. cDNA libraries for TCR beta contained unique molecular identifiers. Each batch of 1 to 10 million T cells produced roughly 0.5 million cDNA molecules. TCRdb re-derived calls from the PCR reads in MiXCR, one entry per CDR3 protein. The sample has about 540,000 distinct CDR3 sequences; around 31% are singletons. The J gene is TRBJ2-7, the V gene TRBV5-1, with D tentatively TRBD1 (6 bases). The assigned J gene may be wrong: the sequence end matches TRBJ2-5 better. The clonotype comes from a girl aged 2-17 years with multiple sclerosis. The sample taken for sequencing was blood. CDR3 bases: TGCGCCAGCAGCTCAACAGGGTTCCGGGAGACCCAGTACTTC. Residues: CASSSTGFRETQYF.